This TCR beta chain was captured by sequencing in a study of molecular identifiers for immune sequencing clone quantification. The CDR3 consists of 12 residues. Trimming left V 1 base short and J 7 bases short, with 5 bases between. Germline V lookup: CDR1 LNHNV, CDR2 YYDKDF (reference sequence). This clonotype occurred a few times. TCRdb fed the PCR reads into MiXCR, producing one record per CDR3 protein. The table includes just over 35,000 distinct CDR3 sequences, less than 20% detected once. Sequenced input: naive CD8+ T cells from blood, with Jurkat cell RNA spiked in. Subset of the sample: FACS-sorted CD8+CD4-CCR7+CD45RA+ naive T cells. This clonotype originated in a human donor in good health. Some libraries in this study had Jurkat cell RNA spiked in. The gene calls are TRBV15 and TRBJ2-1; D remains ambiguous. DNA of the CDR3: TGTGCCACCAGCAGAGCGCAGAATGAGCAGTTCTTC. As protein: CATSRAQNEQFF.